A selection of T cell receptor beta chains follows, all from one sample in a study of cytomegalovirus exposure and HLA in healthy donors. The table came from immunoSEQ multiplex PCR; TCRdb's copy has only in-frame clones and leaves some out. The sample lists about 200,000 clones, about 82% occurring once. Material for sequencing was PBMCs. The receptors were gathered from a man aged 25-45 years in good health and CMV-seronegative. The CDR3 runs from the conserved cysteine through the conserved F or W. The order of the fields is V gene, CDR3 length, D gene, J gene, clone size, CDR3 protein, CDR3 DNA. D genes are given only for firm matches. Only some rows state a clone size, as once, few, many or a class for expanded clones.

TRBV29-1	15	NA	TRBJ1-1	few	CSIPTGGLMNTEAFF	TGCAGCATCCCAACGGGGGGGCTCATGAACACTGAAGCTTTCTTT
TRBV7-9	16	NA	TRBJ1-2	NA	CASSSLPESVRDGYTF	TGTGCCAGCAGTTCCCTCCCTGAGTCCGTGCGGGATGGCTACACCTTC
TRBV5-6	16	TRBD1	TRBJ1-2	NA	CASSFLGQGAGSGYTF	TGTGCCAGCAGCTTTCTGGGACAGGGGGCGGGAAGTGGCTACACCTTC
TRBV7-9	13	NA	TRBJ2-7	NA	CASSLGHSYEQYF	TGTGCCAGCAGCTTAGGGCATTCCTACGAGCAGTACTTC
TRBV27	14	NA	TRBJ1-2	NA	CASSPGVSGYGYTF	TGTGCCAGCAGTCCAGGGGTGTCGGGGTATGGCTACACCTTC
TRBV5-1	16	TRBD1	TRBJ2-1	NA	CASSSPGTAILSEQFF	TGCGCCAGCAGTTCCCCCGGGACAGCTATTCTATCGGAGCAGTTCTTC
TRBV5-1	16	TRBD1	TRBJ2-5	NA	CASSRTGDRGQETQYF	TGCGCCAGCAGCCGAACCGGAGACAGGGGACAAGAGACCCAGTACTTC
TRBV2	11	NA	TRBJ2-1	NA	CASSPHNEQFF	TGTGCCAGCAGCCCCCATAATGAGCAGTTCTTC
TRBV27	17	NA	TRBJ2-1	NA	CASSFLGGGGTYNEQFF	TGTGCCAGCAGTTTTTTGGGAGGGGGGGGAACCTACAATGAGCAGTTCTTC
TRBV11-2	15	TRBD2	TRBJ2-3	NA	CASSLMSGGRNTQYF	TGTGCCAGCAGCTTAATGAGCGGGGGAAGAAATACGCAGTATTTT
TRBV28	14	TRBD1	TRBJ1-3	NA	CASSFRDRGNTIYF	TGTGCCAGCAGTTTCCGGGACAGGGGAAACACCATATATTTT
TRBV7-9	17	NA	TRBJ2-3	NA	CASSLAGGRVSADTQYF	TGTGCCAGCAGCTTAGCGGGAGGCAGGGTGTCCGCAGATACGCAGTATTTT
TRBV2	16	TRBD2	TRBJ2-3	NA	CASMAGAGGGTDTQYF	TGTGCCAGCATGGCGGGAGCGGGGGGAGGCACAGATACGCAGTATTTT
TRBV7-3	15	NA	TRBJ2-7	NA	CASSSYRGGSYEQYF	TGTGCCAGCAGCTCCTACAGGGGGGGGTCCTACGAGCAGTACTTC
TRBV5-1	15	NA	TRBJ2-7	once	CARIPGGRSSYEQYF	TGCGCCAGAATCCCCGGGGGGCGCAGCTCCTACGAGCAGTACTTC
TRBV29-1	15	NA	TRBJ2-3	NA	CSVGAGVSGTDTQYF	TGCAGCGTTGGGGCAGGGGTTTCGGGAACAGATACGCAGTATTTT
TRBV4-1	15	NA	TRBJ2-7	few	CASSQVTESSYEQYF	TGCGCCAGCAGCCAAGTAACTGAGAGCTCCTACGAGCAGTACTTC
TRBV18	15	NA	TRBJ2-3	NA	CASSPWQGKTDTQYF	TGTGCCAGCTCACCATGGCAGGGTAAGACAGATACGCAGTATTTT
TRBV5-1	17	TRBD1	TRBJ2-7	NA	CASSVQGAMIGGHEQYF	TGCGCCAGCAGCGTTCAGGGGGCTATGATCGGGGGTCACGAGCAGTACTTC
TRBV4-2	15	NA	TRBJ2-7	NA	CASSGSGSPPYEQYF	TGTGCCAGCAGCGGGTCGGGGTCCCCCCCCTACGAGCAGTACTTC
TRBV28	15	TRBD1	TRBJ1-5	NA	CASSFTGARNQPQHF	TGTGCCAGCAGTTTTACAGGGGCGAGAAATCAGCCCCAGCATTTT
TRBV19	14	NA	TRBJ1-6	NA	CASSSGNYNSPLHF	TGTGCCAGTAGTTCAGGGAACTATAATTCACCCCTCCACTTT
TRBV6-1	15	TRBD1	TRBJ1-2	few	CASDRDRGGRGGYTF	TGTGCCAGCGACCGGGACAGGGGGGGCCGGGGCGGCTACACCTTC
TRBV4-2	17	TRBD2	TRBJ2-3	few	CASSQAGLAGYTDTQYF	TGTGCCAGCAGCCAAGCGGGCCTAGCGGGATACACAGATACGCAGTATTTT
TRBV11-2	15	NA	TRBJ2-2	NA	CASSLGLVNTGELFF	TGTGCCAGCAGCTTGGGACTCGTGAACACCGGGGAGCTGTTTTTT
TRBV27	16	TRBD1	TRBJ1-5	NA	CASSLHRQGSNQPQHF	TGTGCCAGCAGTTTACACAGACAGGGTAGCAATCAGCCCCAGCATTTT
TRBV2	15	NA	TRBJ1-2	few	CASRSDRAEGYGYTF	TGTGCCAGCAGGAGTGACCGGGCGGAGGGCTATGGCTACACCTTC
TRBV29-1	15	TRBD2	TRBJ2-1	NA	CSVERLAGLSNEQFF	TGCAGCGTTGAAAGACTAGCGGGGCTTAGCAATGAGCAGTTCTTC
TRBV18	13	NA	TRBJ2-7	NA	CASSPSGGYEQYF	TGTGCCAGCTCACCAAGTGGCGGCTACGAGCAGTACTTC
TRBV28	17	TRBD2	TRBJ2-3	NA	CASSLGVPGGALDTQYF	TGTGCCAGCAGTCTAGGGGTACCGGGGGGGGCCCTGGATACGCAGTATTTT
TRBV18	15	TRBD2	TRBJ2-1	NA	CASSPFRLAGNEQFF	TGTGCCAGCTCACCCTTTCGGCTAGCGGGGAATGAGCAGTTCTTC
TRBV19	15	TRBD1	TRBJ1-2	NA	CASSSLGTGLEGYTF	TGTGCCAGTAGTAGTTTGGGGACAGGCCTCGAGGGCTACACCTTC
TRBV18	12	TRBD2	TRBJ2-7	NA	CASSPGLGEQYF	TGTGCCAGCTCACCCGGACTAGGCGAGCAGTACTTC
TRBV14	11	NA	TRBJ2-7	NA	CASSSFYEQYF	TGTGCCAGCAGCTCTTTCTACGAGCAGTACTTC
TRBV13	17	NA	TRBJ2-3	NA	CASSPILPTRGTDTQYF	TGTGCCAGCAGCCCCATCCTCCCCACCCGAGGCACAGATACGCAGTATTTT
TRBV5-1	16	NA	TRBJ2-2	NA	CASSLEPGRNTGELFF	TGCGCCAGCAGCTTGGAACCGGGGAGGAACACCGGGGAGCTGTTTTTT
TRBV9	15	NA	TRBJ2-2	NA	CASSFLGGSPGELFF	TGTGCCAGCAGCTTCTTGGGGGGAAGCCCCGGGGAGCTGTTTTTT
TRBV5-1	13	TRBD2	TRBJ2-1	NA	CASRAGAVNEQFF	TGCGCCAGCAGAGCGGGGGCCGTTAATGAGCAGTTCTTC
TRBV4-1	18	NA	TRBJ1-5	NA	CASSQDRFGGDSNQPQHF	TGCGCCAGCAGCCAAGACAGGTTTGGGGGCGATAGCAATCAGCCCCAGCATTTT